Listed below are T cell receptor beta chains from one sample, sequenced in a study of T-cell memory formation after mild COVID-19. Each CDR3 protein gets one entry after TCRdb re-called the 5' RACE reads with MiXCR. The sample holds over 5,500 distinct CDR3 sequences, around 58% seen once. Sequenced: PBMCs or a T cell subset sorted from them (not recorded which). These receptors were obtained from an adult who had mild COVID-19 (a few samples of this study predate the infection). Cell type and time point are not known. The CDR3 runs from the conserved cysteine through the conserved F or W. A D gene is named only where the DNA matches it firmly. Size is omitted from some rows. Given values are once, few, many or a class for expanded clones.

TRBJ1-1	NA	NA	TRBV2	CASSERRYTEAFF	TGTGCCAGCAGTGAGAGGAGGTACACTGAAGCTTTCTTT
TRBJ2-7	NA	NA	TRBV4-2	CASSQDIRGSSYEQYF	TGTGCCAGCAGCCAAGATATCAGGGGATCCTCCTACGAGCAGTACTTC
TRBJ2-3	TRBD2	NA	TRBV4-2	CASSSSGGVTDTQYF	TGTGCCAGCAGCTCTAGCGGGGGTGTGACAGATACGCAGTATTTT
TRBJ2-1	TRBD1	NA	TRBV3-1	CASSQAAGGYNEQFF	TGTGCCAGCAGCCAAGCGGCAGGGGGTTACAATGAGCAGTTCTTC
TRBJ2-5	NA	NA	TRBV21-1	CASRSPGLGTGDEETQYF	TGTGCCAGCAGGTCCCCGGGGTTGGGGACAGGGGACGAAGAGACCCAGTACTTC
TRBJ2-5	TRBD2	NA	TRBV9	CASSVLSGGVQETQYF	TGTGCCAGCAGCGTACTTAGCGGGGGGGTGCAAGAGACCCAGTACTTC
TRBJ2-5	NA	NA	TRBV27	CASSPGDYPGAQYF	TGTGCCAGCAGTCCAGGGGACTACCCAGGAGCCCAGTACTTC
TRBJ1-1	NA	NA	TRBV12-3/TRBV12-4	CASSLGLGGGTEAFF	TGTGCCAGCAGTTTGGGGTTGGGGGGAGGCACTGAAGCTTTCTTT
TRBJ1-3	NA	large	TRBV4-2	CASSPESASGNTIYF	TGTGCCAGCAGCCCCGAATCGGCCTCTGGAAACACCATATATTTT
TRBJ1-1	NA	medium-sized	TRBV19	CASSMVFQGTTEAFF	TGTGCCAGTAGTATGGTCTTTCAGGGGACCACTGAAGCTTTCTTT
TRBJ2-5	TRBD2	NA	TRBV11-2	CASSPPGLQETQYF	TGTGCCAGCAGCCCGCCGGGACTACAAGAGACCCAGTACTTC
TRBJ2-2	NA	NA	TRBV10-3	CAIRVQEQNTGELFF	TGTGCCATCAGGGTACAGGAACAGAACACCGGGGAGCTGTTTTTT
TRBJ2-1	NA	NA	TRBV25-1	CASSELRGSSYNEQFF	TGTGCCAGCAGTGAATTGAGGGGGAGCTCCTACAATGAGCAGTTCTTC
TRBJ2-5	NA	many	TRBV5-6	CASSQPTGIQETQYF	TGTGCCAGCAGCCAGCCGACAGGAATACAAGAGACCCAGTACTTC
TRBJ2-7	TRBD1	NA	TRBV5-1	CASMRDSPTNEQYF	TGCGCCAGCATGAGGGACAGTCCCACCAACGAGCAGTACTTC
TRBJ2-3	TRBD1	NA	TRBV7-9	CASSLGQTTASTDTQYF	TGTGCCAGCAGCTTGGGACAGACTACCGCTAGCACAGATACGCAGTATTTT
TRBJ2-1	NA	NA	TRBV29-1	CSVGGGLERDEQFF	TGCAGCGTTGGGGGGGGGCTGGAGAGGGATGAGCAGTTCTTC
TRBJ2-7	NA	NA	TRBV4-3	CASSPQGGSGEQYF	TGCGCCAGCAGCCCGCAGGGGGGGTCTGGCGAGCAGTACTTC
TRBJ2-1	NA	few	TRBV24-1	CATRRGAGNEQFF	TGTGCCACCCGTCGGGGGGCGGGAAATGAGCAGTTCTTC
TRBJ2-4	NA	many	TRBV19	CASSIDRGSKNIQYF	TGTGCCAGTAGTATAGATCGGGGCAGTAAAAACATTCAGTACTTC
TRBJ1-5	NA	medium-sized	TRBV6-6	CASSYLRIGGSNQPQHF	TGTGCCAGCAGTTACCTCCGGATAGGAGGGTCGAACCAGCCCCAGCATTTT
TRBJ2-3	NA	NA	TRBV20-1	CSARGIDTQYF	TGCAGTGCTAGAGGAATAGATACGCAGTATTTT
TRBJ2-1	NA	NA	TRBV7-2	CASSDEPGRNEQFF	TGTGCCAGCAGCGACGAACCGGGTAGAAATGAGCAGTTCTTC
TRBJ2-5	NA	NA	TRBV12-3/TRBV12-4	CASSLRHETQYF	TGTGCCAGCAGTTTGCGTCACGAGACCCAGTACTTC
TRBJ1-5	NA	medium-sized	TRBV13	CASSLTGNQPQHF	TGTGCCAGCAGCTTAACGGGGAATCAGCCCCAGCATTTT
TRBJ2-1	NA	NA	TRBV2	CATQGWLNNEQFF	TGTGCCACCCAGGGGTGGCTGAACAATGAGCAGTTCTTC
TRBJ2-1	NA	NA	TRBV7-6	CASSLLGPYNEQFF	TGTGCCAGCAGCTTACTCGGGCCATACAATGAGCAGTTCTTC
TRBJ2-3	NA	medium-sized	TRBV12-3/TRBV12-4	CASYGGTDTQYF	TGTGCCAGCTATGGGGGCACAGATACGCAGTATTTT
TRBJ1-6	NA	medium-sized	TRBV28	CASSLGLQGYSPLHF	TGTGCCAGCAGTTTAGGGTTGCAGGGCTATTCACCCCTCCACTTT
TRBJ2-4	TRBD2	NA	TRBV15	CATGTPSGLAKNIQYF	TGTGCCACCGGGACTCCTAGCGGACTAGCCAAAAACATTCAGTACTTC
TRBJ1-1	NA	medium-sized	TRBV5-1	CASSLAETSTESAFF	TGCGCCAGCAGCTTGGCGGAAACGAGTACCGAATCAGCTTTCTTT
TRBJ2-5	TRBD1	many	TRBV29-1	CSATGGKETQYF	TGCAGCGCCACAGGGGGCAAGGAGACCCAGTACTTC
TRBJ2-1	TRBD2	NA	TRBV7-2	CASSSRPASSGRAGYDEQFF	TGTGCCAGCAGCTCCCGCCCGGCCTCTAGCGGGAGGGCCGGTTATGATGAGCAGTTCTTC